The 13 T cell receptor beta chains below come from one sample, sequenced in a study of CD8+ T cells in alopecia areata. Sequencing used cDNA as its template, made by extracting RNA and reverse transcribing it. TCRdb's copy holds only in-frame clones and misses some; the assay was immunoSEQ multiplex PCR. The table records 20,000 or so clones, around 66% of them present only once. Peripheral blood and lesional scalp punch biopsies were taken from alopecia areata patients. This specimen was skin, taken at week 0. The origin of the receptors is a human donor with alopecia areata.

The chain employs TRBV7-9 and TRBJ2-2; no clear D gene. Germline V gene lookup returns CDR1 SEHNR and CDR2 FQNEAQ (reference sequence). The CDR3 totals 15 residues. Trimming cost V 0 bases and J 3 bases, with 8 bases left between them. CDR3 bases: TGTGCCAGCAGCTTAGCTGGGGTGGACACCGGGGAGCTGTTTTTT. This translates into CASSLAGVDTGELFF.

This chain links TRBV7-9 with TRBJ2-5; weak D call: TRBD2 (5 bases). Germline-derived CDR1 and CDR2 are SEHNR and FQNEAQ (reference sequence). Trimming stripped 5 bases from V and 7 bases from J, with 8 bases between. The CDR3 extends over 11 amino acids. DNA of the CDR3: TGTGCCAGCAGCGCCGCGGGGACCCAGTACTTC. It translates to CASSAAGTQYF.

The chain joins TRBV11-2 to TRBJ1-1, with D tentatively TRBD1 (6 bases). Looked up from germline, CDR1 is SGHAT and CDR2 is FQNNGV. The CDR3 runs 13 residues. Trimming cost V 5 bases and J 5 bases, with 12 bases left between them. In DNA form, the CDR3 reads TGTGCCAGCAGCATCGTCAGGGGAACTGAAGCTTTCTTT. As protein: CASSIVRGTEAFF.

The rearrangement links TRBV4-2 to TRBJ1-1; D is possibly TRBD1 (5 bases). Deletions cut 8 bases from V and 0 bases from J, with 10 bases between. The germline gives CDR1 LGHNA, CDR2 YNFKEQ. CDR3 length: 13 amino acids. Here the CDR3 DNA reads TGTGCCAGCGGTGAGGGGTTGAACACTGAAGCTTTCTTT. Its protein is CASGEGLNTEAFF.

J is TRBJ1-5 and V is TRBV4-1; 11 nucleotides align to TRBD1. The CDR3 extends over 18 amino acids. Per the germline V gene, CDR1 is MGHRA and CDR2 is YSYEKL. J was trimmed by 5 bases and V by 0 bases; bases with no gene match: 9. CDR3 residues: CASSQDFVDRGQDQPQHF. The CDR3 coding sequence is TGCGCCAGCAGCCAAGATTTTGTGGACAGGGGGCAGGATCAGCCCCAGCATTTT.

The rearrangement joins TRBV6-5 to TRBJ1-1; D uncertain. In germline, CDR1 is MNHEY, CDR2 SVGAGI. V lost 4 bases, J lost 1 base, and 7 bases lay in between. The CDR3 runs to 13 residues. This chain's CDR3 is CASSWAGNTEAFF. The CDR3, as DNA: TGTGCCAGCAGTTGGGCCGGGAACACTGAAGCTTTCTTT.

This chain connects TRBV2 to TRBJ1-6; 7 bases match TRBD1. Losses at the gene ends were 3 bases for V and 9 bases for J; bases not matched to a gene: 2. Germline V gene data show CDR1 as SNHLY and CDR2 as FYNNEI. The CDR3 has 13 residues. The CDR3 bases are TGTGCCAGCAGTGACGCAGGGGGTTCACCCCTCCACTTT. Its translation: CASSDAGGSPLHF.

The CDR3 DNA sequence: TGCGCCAGCAGTTCCGGCCGGGACACGAACTTAGGGGAGCTGTTTTTT. It encodes CASSSGRDTNLGELFF. The rearrangement uses TRBV5-1 and TRBJ2-2, with D possibly matching TRBD1 (6 bases). CDR3 size: 16 residues. V was trimmed by 5 bases and J by 8 bases, leaving 22 bases between them. The V gene's germline CDR1 is SGHRS and CDR2 YFSETQ.

The chain combines TRBV5-1 with TRBJ1-1; D perhaps matches TRBD1 (5 bases). Trimming removed 4 bases at V and 5 bases at J, with 21 bases between. From germline, CDR1 is SGHRS and CDR2 YFSETQ. The CDR3 sequence is 16 residues long. In DNA, the CDR3 is TGCGCCAGCAGCCCCCTTGGGGGGTTACGATCGACTGAAGCTTTCTTT. Protein sequence: CASSPLGGLRSTEAFF.

DNA of the CDR3: TGTGCCAGCAGCTTAGGGGTTAGCGGGGTAGGTAGCGAGCAGTACTTC. Its translation: CASSLGVSGVGSEQYF. The chain is built from TRBV7-8 and TRBJ2-5, with 8 bases identical to TRBD2. The J call may be incorrect, as the DNA end agrees better with TRBJ2-7. Germline CDR1 and CDR2: SGHVS and FQNEAQ. There are 16 residues in the CDR3.

The chain uses TRBV7-9 and TRBJ2-5, with D possibly being TRBD1 (8 bases). V gave up 5 bases and J gave up 5 bases, with 15 bases separating them. This CDR3 contains 14 residues. Per the germline V gene, CDR1 is SEHNR and CDR2 is FQNEAQ (reference sequence). The CDR3 loop reads CASSVDRGGETQYF. The DNA for the CDR3 is TGTGCCAGCAGCGTAGACAGGGGAGGGGAGACCCAGTACTTC.

The chain joins TRBV7-2 to TRBJ2-1, with D perhaps matching TRBD2 (5 bases). Germline assignment: CDR1 SGHTA and CDR2 FQGNSA. V lost 0 bases, J lost 10 bases, and 7 bases lay in between. The CDR3 spans 12 residues. CDR3 in DNA: TGTGCCAGCAGCTTAGCAGGCGGGGAGCAGTTCTTC. Its translation: CASSLAGGEQFF.

The chain combines TRBV7-2 with TRBJ2-7; 13 bases line up with TRBD2. This CDR3 is built from 15 residues. The J segment lost 7 bases and the V segment lost 5 bases, leaving 8 bases of the junction unmatched. Germline V gene sequence: CDR1 SGHTA, CDR2 FQGNSA. The CDR3 here is CASSPRTSGGREQYF. In DNA form, the CDR3 reads TGTGCCAGCAGCCCCCGGACTAGCGGGGGAAGAGAGCAGTACTTC.